This T cell receptor beta chain was found in a study of graft-versus-host responses after intestinal transplantation. Data came from immunoSEQ multiplex PCR; TCRdb stores just in-frame clones and leaves some out. The top ten hold around 7.1% of the sample, which has almost 70,000 clones, roughly 92% seen once. Regarding this clone: Its antigen is not identified.

Study-wide findings and caveats: Peak GvH clone levels in circulation were associated with early post-transplant HvG declines. Elevated graft-versus-host to host-versus-graft clonal ratios in allografts were recorded for patients with graft-donor T cell macrochimerism.

V lost 1 base, J lost 15 bases, and 13 bases lay in between. CDR1 DFQATT and CDR2 SNEGSKA come from the germline V gene (reference sequence). This CDR3 region has 11 residues. This specimen was bone marrow, taken less than 750 days after intestinal transplantation. The receptor was isolated from a human patient who received an intestinal transplant, so some T cells may come from the graft donor. V gene TRBV20-1 combines with J gene TRBJ2-1; D might be TRBD2 (6 bases). CDR3 residues: CSARARGSPFF. The DNA for the CDR3 is TGCAGTGCTAGAGCGCGGGGATCGCCGTTCTTC.